Below are 30 T cell receptor beta chains sequenced from a single sample in a study of breast tumors, draining lymph nodes, adjacent tissues. TCRdb itself ran the multiplex PCR reads through MiXCR, one entry per CDR3 protein. The sample has 30,000 to 40,000 distinct CDR3 sequences, 30% to 45% seen once; the top ten hold about a tenth. Sequences were obtained from breast tumor tissue. The receptors originated from a female donor with breast cancer. Some clones in this sample may be carry-over from other donors' samples.

This clonotype came up once. This chain uses TRBV2 with TRBJ2-1; 7 positions match TRBD1. V was clipped by 5 bases and J by 1 base; unmatched bases: 5. Germline V gene lookup returns CDR1 SNHLY and CDR2 FYNNEI. The CDR3 runs to 15 residues. CDR3 coding DNA: TGTGCCAGCAGTATAGACAGGGCATCCTACAATGAGCAGTTCTTC. Translation: CASSIDRASYNEQFF.

Concerning this clonotype: Possible read error: a much larger clone is one base away. The rearrangement links TRBV19 to TRBJ1-5; D is ambiguous. V lost 8 bases and J lost 0, with 17 bases in between. The germline V gene has CDR1 LNHDA and CDR2 SQIVND (reference sequence). The CDR3 contains 16 residues. CDR3: CASPSLEGYSNQPQHF. DNA for the CDR3: TGTGCCAGTCCTAGCCTGGAGGGCTATAGCAATCAGCCCCAGCATTTT.

This clonotype has only a few counts. With a much larger clone just one base away, this may be a read error. The chain employs TRBV20-1 and TRBJ2-7; unclear D gene. With 0 bases removed from V and 2 bases from J, the gap between germline ends came to 11 bases. From germline, CDR1 is DFQATT and CDR2 SNEGSKA (reference sequence). The CDR3 consists of 14 residues. CDR3 loop: CSARDHKSAYEQYF. The CDR3 DNA is TGCAGTGCTAGAGATCACAAAAGCGCCTACGAGCAGTACTTC.

This clonotype was seen repeatedly, ten times or more. This sequence joins TRBV19 and TRBJ1-5, with TRBD1 as a possible D gene (6 bases). Germline V gene data show CDR1 as LNHDA and CDR2 as SQIVND (reference sequence). The CDR3 has 13 amino acids. Trimming pared 5 bases from V and 10 bases from J, leaving 15 bases between. In DNA, the CDR3 is TGTGCCAGTAGTTTGGGGGCCCCACTCCCCCAGCATTTT. Translated: CASSLGAPLPQHF. Complete variable domain (other parts from reference TRBV19 and TRBJ1-5): DGGITQSPKYLFRKEGQNVTLSCEQNLNHDAMYWYRQDPGQGLRLIYYSQIVNDFQKGDIAEGYSVSREKKESFPLTVTSAQKNPTAFYLCASSLGAPLPQHFGDGTRLSIL.

This clonotype was found many times. This rearrangement joins TRBV11-3 to TRBJ2-7; 9 bases map to TRBD1. CDR3 length: 14 residues. Per germline, CDR1 SGHNT and CDR2 YENEEA. Losses at the gene ends were 4 bases for V and 6 bases for J; bases not matched to a gene: 7. Written as DNA, the CDR3 is TGTGCCAGCAGCTCGGGACAGGGAGTGGCCGAGCAGTACTTC. The encoded protein is CASSSGQGVAEQYF. The variable domain in full, completed from reference TRBV11-3 and TRBJ2-7, reads EAGVVQSPRYKIIEKKQPVAFWCNPISGHNTLYWYLQNLGQGPELLIRYENEEAVDDSQLPKDRFSAERLKGVDSTLKIQPAELGDSAVYLCASSSGQGVAEQYFGPGTRLTVT.

As for this clonotype: One end of the junction varies from germline; a read error may be responsible. This chain joins TRBV7-6 and TRBJ2-7; possibly TRBD1 or TRBD2 for D (5 bases each). This CDR3 contains 14 residues. Germline values: CDR1 SGHVS, CDR2 FNYEAQ. The CDR3 DNA sequence: TGTGCCAGCAGCATGGGGCTCGGCACCTACGAGCGGTTCTTC. Its protein is CASSMGLGTYERFF. The full variable domain, completed using reference TRBV7-6 and TRBJ2-7, is GAGVSQSPRYKVTKRGQDVALRCDPISGHVSLYWYRQALGQGPEFLTYFNYEAQQDKSGLPNDRFSAERPEGSISTLTIQRTEQRDSAMYRCASSMGLGTYERFFGPGTRLTVT.

This clonotype has at least ten counts. V and J are TRBV7-8 and TRBJ2-5; a possible D gene is TRBD1 (6 bases). The CDR3 has 15 amino acids. V lost 4 bases to trimming and J lost 1 base, with 13 bases between them. The germline V gene encodes CDR1 SGHVS and CDR2 FQNEAQ. CDR3 nucleotides: TGTGCCAGCAGCTCATCAACAGGGTCCCAAGAGACCCAGTACTTC. Amino acids: CASSSSTGSQETQYF. Full variable domain (remainder filled in from reference TRBV7-8 and TRBJ2-5): GAGVSQSPRYKVAKRGQDVALRCDPISGHVSLFWYQQALGQGPEFLTYFQNEAQLDKSGLPSDRFFAERPEGSVSTLKIQRTQQEDSAVYLCASSSSTGSQETQYFGPGTRLLVL.

The sample holds a few counts of this clonotype. The chain is built from TRBV27 and TRBJ2-2, with D perhaps being TRBD1 or TRBD2 (5 bases each). Germline V gives CDR1 MNHEY, CDR2 SMNVEV (reference sequence). The CDR3 sequence is 16 residues long. Trimming shortened V by 2 bases and J by 2 bases, and 12 bases separated the two germline ends. In nucleotides, the CDR3 is TGTGCCAGCAGTTTAACGTCGGGACCTAACACCGGGGAGCTGTTTTTT. Protein sequence: CASSLTSGPNTGELFF.

In its sample, this clonotype was seen many times. This rearrangement joins TRBV29-1 to TRBJ1-3, with D possibly matching TRBD1 (5 bases). Between the trimmed V and J ends, which lost 4 bases and 1 base, there was a span of 11 bases. The CDR3 loop spans 14 amino acids. Germline assignment: CDR1 SQVTM and CDR2 ANQGSEA. The CDR3 nucleotides are TGCAGCGTTGTCTCGCAGGGATCTGGAAACACCATATATTTT. Protein: CSVVSQGSGNTIYF.

The sample holds many counts of this clonotype. The rearrangement uses TRBV20-1 and TRBJ2-7; weak D call: TRBD2 (5 bases). The CDR3 length is 17 residues. Trimming pared 2 bases from V and 5 bases from J, leaving 25 bases between. CDR1 and CDR2 (germline): DFQATT, SNEGSKA (reference sequence). The CDR3 DNA follows: TGCAGTGCTAGACCCCGAGGCGGAACGGGATGGAGTAACGAGCAGTACTTC. Translated, it gives CSARPRGGTGWSNEQYF.

The sample holds a few counts of this clonotype. The rearrangement joins TRBV6-2 or TRBV6-3 to TRBJ2-1; 14 bases match TRBD2. Germline CDR1 and CDR2: MNHEY and SVGEGT. The ends lost 6 bases at V and 7 bases at J; junction bases unmatched: 8. The CDR3 contains 16 residues. CDR3 bases: TGTGCCAGCAGGCGTGGGACTAGCGGGAGTAGGAATGAGCAGTTCTTC. Its translation is CASRRGTSGSRNEQFF.

The sample holds many counts of this clonotype. V gene TRBV13 combines with J gene TRBJ1-2; TRBD1 aligns across 10 bases. The CDR3 is made up of 15 amino acids. Unmatched junction bases numbered 8, after V lost 8 bases and J lost 2 bases. Germline CDR1 is PRHDT and CDR2 is FYEKMQ (reference sequence). The CDR3 coding sequence is TGTGCCAGCGGGGACAGGGGAAACCTCAACTATGGCTACACCTTC. Translated, it gives CASGDRGNLNYGYTF.

This clonotype was counted many times. V gene TRBV7-8 combines with J gene TRBJ2-1; D call uncertain. CDR3 size: 14 residues. V was trimmed by 4 bases and J by 4 bases, leaving 11 bases between them. The germline V gene encodes CDR1 SGHVS and CDR2 FQNEAQ. CDR3 bases: TGTGCCAGCAGCTCAAAAATCACGTACAATGAGCAGTTCTTC. Translating it yields CASSSKITYNEQFF.

Many counts were recorded for this clonotype. The V and J genes are TRBV2 and TRBJ1-3; 8 bases are a match to TRBD1. Trimming took 3 bases from V and 1 from J; bases not matched to a gene: 2. The CDR3 has 15 residues. The germline V gene has CDR1 SNHLY and CDR2 FYNNEI. CDR3 nucleotides: TGTGCCAGCAGTGACACAGGGGGGTCTGGAAACACCATATATTTT. It specifies CASSDTGGSGNTIYF.

This clonotype was seen more than once but under ten times. This chain connects TRBV30 to TRBJ2-2; 9 bases map to TRBD1. Per germline, CDR1 GTSNPN and CDR2 SVGIG (reference sequence). The CDR3 runs to 15 residues. J was trimmed by 6 bases and V by 2 bases; bases with no gene match: 7. CDR3 coding DNA: TGTGCCTGGAGTAAAAGGGACAGGGAGGCCGGGGAGCTGTTTTTT. Its protein product is CAWSKRDREAGELFF.

This clonotype was counted ten times or more. The chain links TRBV2 to TRBJ1-6; a weak D match, TRBD1 (6 bases). Germline-derived CDR1 and CDR2 are SNHLY and FYNNEI. Deletions cut 3 bases from V and 6 bases from J, with 15 bases between. This CDR3 is 16 amino acids long. CDR3 sequence reads: CASSEMNRASNSPLHF. The DNA of the CDR3 is TGTGCCAGCAGTGAGATGAACAGGGCTTCTAATTCACCCCTCCACTTT.

This clonotype showed up many times. The V call is TRBV24-1, the J call TRBJ2-5; D may be TRBD1 (6 bases). V gave up 3 bases and J gave up 4 bases, with 17 bases separating them. The CDR3 totals 16 residues. The V gene's germline CDR1 is KGHDR and CDR2 SFDVKD. Written as DNA, the CDR3 is TGTGCCACCAGTGATGGGGGCTTAGGGACCAGAGAGACCCAGTACTTC. Amino acid sequence: CATSDGGLGTRETQYF.

V gene TRBV20-1 combines with J gene TRBJ2-5, with D possibly being TRBD2 (9 bases). Trimming pared 4 bases from V and 2 bases from J, leaving 17 bases between. This CDR3 contains 15 residues. Germline CDR1 DFQATT, CDR2 SNEGSKA (reference sequence). This CDR3 reads CSATGGGREQETQYF. Here the CDR3 DNA reads TGCAGTGCTACAGGGGGCGGGAGGGAACAAGAGACCCAGTACTTC.

The chain joins TRBV6-5 to TRBJ2-7; 8 positions match TRBD2. In germline, CDR1 is MNHEY, CDR2 SVGAGI. CDR3 size: 14 residues. The V gene end was trimmed by 0 bases and the J gene end by 7 bases; junction bases not matched to a gene: 5. The CDR3 DNA is TGTGCCAGCAGTTACTCTAGCGGGATGGGGGAGCAGTACTTC. Its protein product is CASSYSSGMGEQYF.

The chain combines TRBV4-1 with TRBJ2-7, with 7 bases aligning to TRBD2. CDR3 length: 14 residues. Germline CDR1 and CDR2: MGHRA and YSYEKL. The J segment lost 0 bases and the V segment lost 3 bases, leaving 2 bases of the junction unmatched. The CDR3: CASSHTSDSYEQYF. CDR3 DNA: TGCGCCAGCAGCCATACTAGCGACTCCTACGAGCAGTACTTC.

This chain uses TRBV19 with TRBJ2-2; the D gene is possibly TRBD1 (6 bases). V was pared by 3 bases and J by 6 bases, with 14 bases between. The CDR3 spans 15 residues. Germline CDR1 and CDR2: LNHDA and SQIVND (reference sequence). The CDR3 DNA is TGTGCCAGTAGTATCCCCCAAGGGGGATCCGGGGAGCTGTTTTTT. Its protein is CASSIPQGGSGELFF.

This clonotype appeared many times. Here the CDR3 DNA reads TGTGCCAGCAGTTCCTCTGTGGGTGTTTCACCCCTCCACTTT. This gives the protein CASSSSVGVSPLHF. The rearrangement links TRBV12-3 or TRBV12-4 to TRBJ1-6; D gene uncertain. Trimming took 4 bases from V and 9 from J, leaving 13 bases between them. CDR3 length: 14 amino acids.

The chain carries TRBV27 and TRBJ2-3, with TRBD2 identical over 10 bases. The CDR3 has 15 residues. Trimming took 2 bases from V and 6 from J; bases not matched to a gene: 5. Germline CDR1 and CDR2: MNHEY and SMNVEV (reference sequence). The CDR3, as DNA: TGTGCCAGCAGTTTAAGAGCGGGAGGGCAGGATACGCAGTATTTT. Translation gives CASSLRAGGQDTQYF.

This clonotype showed up many times. The rearrangement joins TRBV5-1 to TRBJ2-2; D may correspond to TRBD1 or TRBD2 (5 bases each). The V end lost 0 bases, the J end lost 4 bases, and 13 bases lay between the germline ends. CDR3 length: 16 residues. The germline V gene encodes CDR1 SGHRS and CDR2 YFSETQ. The CDR3 region is CASSLGDPSPTGELFF. DNA for the CDR3: TGCGCCAGCAGCTTGGGGGACCCATCGCCCACCGGGGAGCTGTTTTTT.

This chain links TRBV6-5 with TRBJ2-7, with 7 bases lining up with TRBD2. This CDR3 comprises 12 residues. The ends lost 10 bases at V and 0 bases at J; junction bases unmatched: 3. CDR1 is MNHEY, CDR2 SVGAGI, per germline. The CDR3 is CATRTSSYEQYF. In DNA form, the CDR3 reads TGTGCCACCCGGACTAGCTCCTACGAGCAGTACTTC.

This clonotype was found a few times. The chain has TRBV3-1 and TRBJ2-3, with 7 bases matching TRBD2. The CDR3 loop spans 13 amino acids. Per the germline V gene, CDR1 is LGHDT and CDR2 is YNNKEL (reference sequence). After removal of 4 bases from V and 8 bases from J, the junction contained 6 bases not matched to a gene. CDR3 amino acids: CASSPRTSSTQYF. As DNA, the CDR3 is TGTGCCAGCAGCCCCCGGACTAGTTCTACGCAGTATTTT.

The chain links TRBV20-1 to TRBJ2-3; D not resolved. The CDR3 is 12 residues long. V lost 7 bases to trimming and J lost 2 bases, with 10 bases between them. Germline V gene sequence: CDR1 DFQATT, CDR2 SNEGSKA (reference sequence). The CDR3 DNA follows: TGCAGTGTTTCAGACTCCACAGATACGCAGTATTTT. Protein sequence: CSVSDSTDTQYF.

This clonotype was seen many times. The chain couples TRBV9 to TRBJ2-1; 12 bases map to TRBD2. Unmatched junction bases numbered 4, after V lost 0 bases and J lost 6 bases. This CDR3 comprises 16 residues. The germline V gene has CDR1 SGDLS and CDR2 YYNGEE. In DNA form, the CDR3 reads TGTGCCAGCAGCGTAGAGGGGACTAGCGGGCCCAATGAGCAGTTCTTC. The encoded protein is CASSVEGTSGPNEQFF.

This clonotype was seen only once. The J gene is TRBJ2-7, the V gene TRBV6-4; 14 nucleotides line up with TRBD2. The CDR3 spans 17 residues. J gave up 7 bases and V 4 bases, and 12 bases lay outside the gene matches. Per the germline V gene, CDR1 is MRHNA and CDR2 is SNTAGT. Written as DNA, the CDR3 is TGTGCCAGCAGTGGCTCGACTAGCGGGAGGGCGAATGGTGAGCAGTACTTC. Protein: CASSGSTSGRANGEQYF.

The chain has TRBV6-2 or TRBV6-3 and TRBJ2-3, with 8 nucleotides matching TRBD2. The CDR3 consists of 16 residues. The V and J ends lost 2 bases and 3 bases, in that order; junction bases with no gene match: 7. The germline CDR1 and CDR2 sequences are MNHEY and SVGEGT. In nucleotides, the CDR3 is TGTGCCAGCAGTTACCGTTCGGGAGGGCCGACAGATACGCAGTATTTT. Translation gives CASSYRSGGPTDTQYF.